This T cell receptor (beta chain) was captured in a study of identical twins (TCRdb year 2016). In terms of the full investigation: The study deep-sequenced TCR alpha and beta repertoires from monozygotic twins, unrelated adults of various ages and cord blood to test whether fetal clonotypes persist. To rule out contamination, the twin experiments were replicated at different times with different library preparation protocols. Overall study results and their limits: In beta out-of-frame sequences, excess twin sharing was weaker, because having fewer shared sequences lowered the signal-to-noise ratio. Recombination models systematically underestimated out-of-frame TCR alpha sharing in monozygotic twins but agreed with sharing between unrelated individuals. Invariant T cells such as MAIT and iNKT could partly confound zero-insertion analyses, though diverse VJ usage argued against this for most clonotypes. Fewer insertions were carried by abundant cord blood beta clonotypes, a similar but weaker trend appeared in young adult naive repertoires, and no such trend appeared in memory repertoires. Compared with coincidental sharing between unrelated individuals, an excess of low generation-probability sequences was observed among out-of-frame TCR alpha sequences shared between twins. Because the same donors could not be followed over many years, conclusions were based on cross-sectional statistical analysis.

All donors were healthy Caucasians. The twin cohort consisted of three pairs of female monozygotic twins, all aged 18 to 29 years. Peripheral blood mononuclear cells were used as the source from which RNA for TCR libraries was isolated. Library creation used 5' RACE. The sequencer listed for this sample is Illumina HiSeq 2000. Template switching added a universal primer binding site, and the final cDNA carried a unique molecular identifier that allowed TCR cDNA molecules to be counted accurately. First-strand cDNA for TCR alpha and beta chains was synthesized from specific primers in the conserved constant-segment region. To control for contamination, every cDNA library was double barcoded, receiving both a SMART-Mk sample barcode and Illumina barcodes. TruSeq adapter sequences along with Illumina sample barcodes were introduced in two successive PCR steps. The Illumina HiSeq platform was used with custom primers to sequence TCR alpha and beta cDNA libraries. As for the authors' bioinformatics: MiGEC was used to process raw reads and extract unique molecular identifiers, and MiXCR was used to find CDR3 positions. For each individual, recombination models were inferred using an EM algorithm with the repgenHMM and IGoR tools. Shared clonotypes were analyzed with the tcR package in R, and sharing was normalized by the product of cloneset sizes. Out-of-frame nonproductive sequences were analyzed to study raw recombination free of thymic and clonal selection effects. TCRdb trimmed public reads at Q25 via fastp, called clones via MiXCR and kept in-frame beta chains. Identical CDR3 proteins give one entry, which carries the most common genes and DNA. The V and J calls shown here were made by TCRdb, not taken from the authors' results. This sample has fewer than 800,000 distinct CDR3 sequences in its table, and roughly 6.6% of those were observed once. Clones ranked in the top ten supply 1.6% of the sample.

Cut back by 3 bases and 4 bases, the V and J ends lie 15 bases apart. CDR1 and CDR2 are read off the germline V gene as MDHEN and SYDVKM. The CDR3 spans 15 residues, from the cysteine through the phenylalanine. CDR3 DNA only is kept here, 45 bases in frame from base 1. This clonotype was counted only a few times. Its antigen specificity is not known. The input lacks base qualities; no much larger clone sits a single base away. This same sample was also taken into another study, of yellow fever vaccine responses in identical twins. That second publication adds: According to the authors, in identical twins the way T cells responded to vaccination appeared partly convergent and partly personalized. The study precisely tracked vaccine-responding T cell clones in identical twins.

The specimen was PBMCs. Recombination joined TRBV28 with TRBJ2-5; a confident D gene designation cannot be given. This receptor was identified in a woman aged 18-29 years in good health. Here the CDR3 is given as CASSFPGPKRETQYF. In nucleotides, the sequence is TGTGCCAGCAGTTTCCCGGGCCCGAAAAGAGAGACCCAGTACTTC.